This TCR beta chain was recovered during a study of beta chain features in type 1 diabetes. This clone was counted between two and nine times. Antigen: not known. A CD45RO/CCR7/CD25/CD127/CD95/CD27 panel sorted naive, central memory, regulatory and stem cell-like memory CD4+ cells. Purity of each sorted population was above 98%. General study results and limits: In type 1 diabetes patients, VDJ junctions had fewer insertions; deletions at these junctions were more frequent. Within each of all four CD4+ subsets, Type 1 diabetes patients had TCRB CDR3s that were moderately but significantly shorter. The naive, central memory and Treg TCRB repertoires showed an apparent similarity that was greater among patients than among healthy donors.

The CDR3 runs to 14 residues. The V end was cut by 2 bases, the J end by 11 bases, with 18 bases between. In germline, CDR1 is MNHEY, CDR2 SVGAGI. Every bit of the isolated RNA underwent reverse transcription, so sequencing read expressed TCRB transcripts. The protocol was immunoSEQ multiplex PCR, while the TCRdb copy is restricted to in-frame clones and leaves out a portion. The data show roughly 330,000 clones, approximately 13% seen once. The sequence was obtained from a woman aged 18-29 years with type 1 diabetes. Sequenced sample: naive CD4+ T cells from blood. The chain joins TRBV6-5 to TRBJ1-1; D possibly corresponds to TRBD1 (6 bases). CDR3 DNA: TGTGCCAGCAGTTACACATCTGACAGGTTGGGCGCTTTCTTT. Encoded protein: CASSYTSDRLGAFF.